This note documents a single T cell receptor (beta chain) sequence. Diagnosing involved the use of clinical symptoms, serum thyroxine and TRAb, thyroid ultrasound and orbital computed tomography. RNA transcripts served as the template for amplifying TCR beta CDR3 regions. The HTBI primer set drove a first-round RT-PCR of the TCR CDR3. One entry per CDR3 protein results from TCRdb running MiXCR on the multiplex PCR reads. Of 500,000 to 650,000 distinct CDR3 sequences listed, about 20% are singletons. This record belongs to a study of T cells in Graves' hyperthyroidism and ophthalmopathy. V was cut by 5 bases and J by 2 bases, with 17 bases left in between. CDR3 length equals 16 residues. Looked up from germline, CDR1 is SGHAT and CDR2 is FQNNGV.

The rearrangement uses TRBV11-2 and TRBJ2-3; a weak D match, TRBD2 (6 bases). Sequencing used blood. The source is a man aged 35 to 55 with Graves' ophthalmopathy. CDR3 in amino acids: CASSDGTGGSTDTQYF. In DNA form, the CDR3 reads TGTGCCAGCAGCGACGGGACTGGCGGATCCACAGATACGCAGTATTTT.